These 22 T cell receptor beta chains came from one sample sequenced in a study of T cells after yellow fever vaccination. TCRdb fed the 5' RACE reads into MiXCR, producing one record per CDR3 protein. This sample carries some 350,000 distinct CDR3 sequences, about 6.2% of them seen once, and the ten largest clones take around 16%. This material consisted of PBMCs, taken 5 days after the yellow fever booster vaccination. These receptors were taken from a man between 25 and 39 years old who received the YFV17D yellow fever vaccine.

CDR3 amino acids: CASSYNKADSGNTGELFF. The DNA for the CDR3 is TGTGCCAGCAGTTACAATAAGGCCGACAGTGGGAACACCGGGGAGCTGTTTTTT. This chain connects TRBV6-5 to TRBJ2-2, with D possibly TRBD1 on 5 matching bases. Trimming took 2 bases from V and 1 from J, leaving 17 bases between them. Germline V gene data show CDR1 as MNHEY and CDR2 as SVGAGI. This CDR3 contains 18 residues.

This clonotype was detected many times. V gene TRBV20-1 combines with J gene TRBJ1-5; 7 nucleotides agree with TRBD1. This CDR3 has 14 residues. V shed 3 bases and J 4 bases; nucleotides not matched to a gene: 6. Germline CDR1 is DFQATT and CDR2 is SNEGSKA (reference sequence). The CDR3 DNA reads TGCAGTGCTAGTAGACAGGGCCGGAATCAGCCCCAGCATTTT. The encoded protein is CSASRQGRNQPQHF.

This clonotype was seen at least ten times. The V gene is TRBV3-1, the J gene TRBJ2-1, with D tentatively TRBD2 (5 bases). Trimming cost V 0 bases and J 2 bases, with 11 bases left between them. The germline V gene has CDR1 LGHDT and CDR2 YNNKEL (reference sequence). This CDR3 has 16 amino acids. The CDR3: CASSQDSSGAYNEQFF. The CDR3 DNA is TGTGCCAGCAGCCAAGACTCAAGCGGAGCCTACAATGAGCAGTTCTTC.

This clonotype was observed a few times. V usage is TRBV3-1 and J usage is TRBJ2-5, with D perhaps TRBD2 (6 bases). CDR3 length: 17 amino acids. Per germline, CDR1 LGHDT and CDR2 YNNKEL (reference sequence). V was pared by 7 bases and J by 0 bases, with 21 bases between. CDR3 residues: CASTSRRTGAYQETQYF. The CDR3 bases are TGTGCCAGCACCTCCAGGCGGACGGGAGCCTACCAAGAGACCCAGTACTTC.

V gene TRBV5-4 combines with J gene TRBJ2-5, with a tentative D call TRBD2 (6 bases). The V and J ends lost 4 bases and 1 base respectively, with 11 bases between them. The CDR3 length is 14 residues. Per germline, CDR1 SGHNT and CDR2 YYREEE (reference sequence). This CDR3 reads CASSDRGLQETQYF. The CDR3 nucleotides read TGTGCCAGCAGCGATCGGGGACTCCAAGAGACCCAGTACTTC.

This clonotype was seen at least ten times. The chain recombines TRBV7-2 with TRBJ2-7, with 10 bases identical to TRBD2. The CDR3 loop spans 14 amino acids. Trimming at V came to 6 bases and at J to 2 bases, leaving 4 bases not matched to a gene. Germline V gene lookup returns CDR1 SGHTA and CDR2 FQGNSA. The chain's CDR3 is CASRTSGRAYEQYF. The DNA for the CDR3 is TGTGCCAGCAGAACCAGCGGGAGGGCCTACGAGCAGTACTTC.

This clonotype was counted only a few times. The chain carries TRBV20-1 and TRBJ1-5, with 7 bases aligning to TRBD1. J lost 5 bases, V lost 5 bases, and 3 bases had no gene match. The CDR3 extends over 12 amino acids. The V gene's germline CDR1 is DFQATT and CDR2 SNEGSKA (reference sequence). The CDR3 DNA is TGCAGTGCTCAGGGGGTTCATCAGCCCCAGCATTTT. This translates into CSAQGVHQPQHF.

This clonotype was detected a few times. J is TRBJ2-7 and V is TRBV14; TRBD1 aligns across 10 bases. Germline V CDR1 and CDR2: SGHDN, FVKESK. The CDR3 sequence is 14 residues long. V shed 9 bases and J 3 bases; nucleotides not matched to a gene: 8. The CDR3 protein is CARNSGTGVYEQYF. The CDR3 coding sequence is TGTGCCAGAAACTCCGGGACAGGGGTCTACGAGCAGTACTTC.

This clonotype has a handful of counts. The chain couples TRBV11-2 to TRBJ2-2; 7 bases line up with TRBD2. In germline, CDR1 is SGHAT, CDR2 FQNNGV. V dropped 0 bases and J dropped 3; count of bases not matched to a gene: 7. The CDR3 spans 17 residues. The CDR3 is CASSLELWREYTGELFF. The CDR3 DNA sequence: TGTGCCAGCAGCTTAGAGCTCTGGCGGGAGTACACCGGGGAGCTGTTTTTT. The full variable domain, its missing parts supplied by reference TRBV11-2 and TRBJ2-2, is EAGVAQSPRYKIIEKRQSVAFWCNPISGHATLYWYQQILGQGPKLLIQFQNNGVVDDSQLPKDRFSAERLKGVDSTLKIQPAKLEDSAVYLCASSLELWREYTGELFFGEGSRLTVL.

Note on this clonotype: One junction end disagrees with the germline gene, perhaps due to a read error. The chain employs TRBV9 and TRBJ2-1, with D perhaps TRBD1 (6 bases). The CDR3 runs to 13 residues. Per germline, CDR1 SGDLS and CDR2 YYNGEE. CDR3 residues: CASSQGTYNKQFF. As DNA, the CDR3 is TGTGCCAGCAGCCAGGGGACGTACAATAAGCAGTTCTTC.

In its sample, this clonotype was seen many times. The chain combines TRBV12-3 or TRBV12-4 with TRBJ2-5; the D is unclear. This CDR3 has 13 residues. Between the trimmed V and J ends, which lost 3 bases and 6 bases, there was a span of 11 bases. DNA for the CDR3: TGTGCCAGCAGTTTGGAGTTCGCACAGACCCAGTACTTC. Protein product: CASSLEFAQTQYF.

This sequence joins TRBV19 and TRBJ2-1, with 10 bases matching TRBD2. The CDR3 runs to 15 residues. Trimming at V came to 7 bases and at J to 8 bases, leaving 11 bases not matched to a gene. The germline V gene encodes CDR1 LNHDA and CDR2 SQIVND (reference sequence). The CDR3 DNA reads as TGTGCCAGTAACCCGGGACTAGCGCCCATGGATGAGCAGTTCTTC. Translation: CASNPGLAPMDEQFF.

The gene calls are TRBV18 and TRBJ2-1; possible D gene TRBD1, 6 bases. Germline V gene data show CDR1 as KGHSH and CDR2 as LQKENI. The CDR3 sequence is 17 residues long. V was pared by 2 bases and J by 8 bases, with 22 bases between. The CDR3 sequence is CASSPGEGKLGGYEQFF. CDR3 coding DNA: TGTGCCAGCTCACCAGGCGAGGGGAAACTAGGGGGATATGAGCAGTTCTTC.

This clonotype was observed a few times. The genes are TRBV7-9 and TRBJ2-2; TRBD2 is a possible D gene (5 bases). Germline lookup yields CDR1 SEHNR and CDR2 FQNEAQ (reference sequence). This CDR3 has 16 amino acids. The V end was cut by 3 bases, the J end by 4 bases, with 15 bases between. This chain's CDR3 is CASSLGLLAGTGELFF. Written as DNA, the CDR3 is TGTGCCAGCAGCTTGGGTCTCTTGGCGGGCACCGGGGAGCTGTTTTTT.

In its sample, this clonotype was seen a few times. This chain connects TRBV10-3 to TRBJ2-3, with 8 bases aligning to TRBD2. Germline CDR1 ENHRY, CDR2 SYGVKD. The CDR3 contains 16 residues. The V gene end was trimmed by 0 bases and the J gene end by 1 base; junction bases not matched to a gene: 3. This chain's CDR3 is CAISESSGVRTDTQYF. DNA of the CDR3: TGTGCCATCAGTGAGTCTAGCGGGGTTCGCACAGATACGCAGTATTTT.

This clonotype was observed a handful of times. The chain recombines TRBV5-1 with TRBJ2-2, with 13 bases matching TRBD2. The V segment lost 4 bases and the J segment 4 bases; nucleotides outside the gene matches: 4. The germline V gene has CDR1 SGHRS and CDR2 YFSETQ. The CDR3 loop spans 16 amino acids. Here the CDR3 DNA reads TGCGCCAGCAGCGGGGGGACTAGCGGGACCACCGGGGAGCTGTTTTTT. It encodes CASSGGTSGTTGELFF.

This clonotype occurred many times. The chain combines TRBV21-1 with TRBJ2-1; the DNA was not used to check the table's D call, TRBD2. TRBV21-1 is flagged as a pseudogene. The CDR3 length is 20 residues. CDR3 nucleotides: TGTGCCAGCCCGCCCCCCGGGAGAAGTGCTAGCGGGTGGACTTGCAATGAGCAGTTCTTC. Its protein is CASPPPGRSASGWTCNEQFF.

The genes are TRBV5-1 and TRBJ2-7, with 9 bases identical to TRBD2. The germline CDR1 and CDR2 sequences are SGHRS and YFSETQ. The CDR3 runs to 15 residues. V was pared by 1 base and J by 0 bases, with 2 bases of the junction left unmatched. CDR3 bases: TGCGCCAGCAGCTTGTCTAGCGGGAACTCCTACGAGCAGTACTTC. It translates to CASSLSSGNSYEQYF.

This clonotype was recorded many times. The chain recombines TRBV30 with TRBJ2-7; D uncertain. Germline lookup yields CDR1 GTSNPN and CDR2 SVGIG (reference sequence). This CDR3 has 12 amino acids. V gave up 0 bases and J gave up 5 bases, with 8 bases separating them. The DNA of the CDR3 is TGTGCCTGGAGTGTACAACGAAACGAGCAGTACTTC. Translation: CAWSVQRNEQYF.

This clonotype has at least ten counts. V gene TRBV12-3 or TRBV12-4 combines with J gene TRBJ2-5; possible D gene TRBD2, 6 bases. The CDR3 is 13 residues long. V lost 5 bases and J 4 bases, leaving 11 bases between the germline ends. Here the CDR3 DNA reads TGTGCCAGCAGTAGGGGACTTGTAGAGACCCAGTACTTC. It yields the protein CASSRGLVETQYF.

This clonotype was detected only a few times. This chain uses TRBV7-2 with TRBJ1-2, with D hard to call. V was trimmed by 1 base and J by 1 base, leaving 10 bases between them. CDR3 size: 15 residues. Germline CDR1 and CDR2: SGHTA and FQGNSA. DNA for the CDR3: TGTGCCAGCAGCTTAGTAGGAGATGGTAACTATGGCTACACCTTC. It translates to CASSLVGDGNYGYTF.

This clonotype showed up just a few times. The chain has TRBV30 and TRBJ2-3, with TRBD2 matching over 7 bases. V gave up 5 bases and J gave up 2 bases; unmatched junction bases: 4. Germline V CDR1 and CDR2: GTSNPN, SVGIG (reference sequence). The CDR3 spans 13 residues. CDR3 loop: CAWARDYTDTQYF. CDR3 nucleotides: TGTGCCTGGGCGCGGGACTACACAGATACGCAGTATTTT.